Listed here are 4 T cell receptor beta chains from one sample, sequenced in a study of shared clonotypes between healthy human individuals. TCRdb keeps only in-frame clones here, not all; method: immunoSEQ multiplex PCR. The table includes about 2.1 million clones, around 93% detected once. As defined, naive CD8 cells were CD45RO-negative and positively selected for CCR7, with terminally differentiated effector memory CD45RA+ cells excluded. Sequenced sample: naive CD8+ T cells from PBMCs. These receptors originate from a man aged 18 to 29 in good health. Some clones in this sample may be carry-over from other donors' samples.

This clone was seen more than once but under ten times. This sample includes further DNA sequences coding for the same CDR3. This chain uses TRBV4-1 with TRBJ1-2, with D uncertain. The CDR3 sequence is 13 residues long. CDR1 is MGHRA, CDR2 YSYEKL, per germline. The V end lost 1 base, the J end lost 2 bases, and 5 bases lay between the germline ends. CDR3 sequence: CASSQVSNYGYTF. The CDR3 DNA sequence: TGCGCCAGCAGCCAAGTAAGCAACTATGGCTACACCTTC.

J is TRBJ2-7 and V is TRBV6-1, with D perhaps TRBD1 (6 bases). V shed 3 bases and J shed 2 bases, with 14 bases lying between them. The CDR3 has 15 amino acids. Germline-derived CDR1 and CDR2 are MNHNS and SASEGT. The chain's CDR3 is CASSDSRQATYEQYF. The CDR3 DNA is TGTGCCAGCAGTGATTCAAGACAGGCGACCTACGAGCAGTACTTC.

This rearrangement joins TRBV5-6 to TRBJ2-2; D possibly corresponds to TRBD1 (6 bases). The CDR3 is made up of 17 amino acids. Deletions cut 0 bases from V and 7 bases from J, with 19 bases between. Looked up from germline, CDR1 is SGHDT and CDR2 is YYEEEE. CDR3 loop: CASSLVYALDSFGELFF. DNA of the CDR3: TGTGCCAGCAGCTTGGTTTACGCCTTGGACAGTTTCGGGGAGCTGTTTTTT.

The chain links TRBV7-9 to TRBJ2-1; D gene unclear. V was clipped by 7 bases and J by 5 bases, with 12 bases between them. Germline CDR1 and CDR2: SEHNR and FQNEAQ (reference sequence). The CDR3 runs to 13 residues. The CDR3 loop is CASTYRPNNEQFF. The CDR3 DNA is TGTGCCAGCACCTACAGACCGAACAATGAGCAGTTCTTC.